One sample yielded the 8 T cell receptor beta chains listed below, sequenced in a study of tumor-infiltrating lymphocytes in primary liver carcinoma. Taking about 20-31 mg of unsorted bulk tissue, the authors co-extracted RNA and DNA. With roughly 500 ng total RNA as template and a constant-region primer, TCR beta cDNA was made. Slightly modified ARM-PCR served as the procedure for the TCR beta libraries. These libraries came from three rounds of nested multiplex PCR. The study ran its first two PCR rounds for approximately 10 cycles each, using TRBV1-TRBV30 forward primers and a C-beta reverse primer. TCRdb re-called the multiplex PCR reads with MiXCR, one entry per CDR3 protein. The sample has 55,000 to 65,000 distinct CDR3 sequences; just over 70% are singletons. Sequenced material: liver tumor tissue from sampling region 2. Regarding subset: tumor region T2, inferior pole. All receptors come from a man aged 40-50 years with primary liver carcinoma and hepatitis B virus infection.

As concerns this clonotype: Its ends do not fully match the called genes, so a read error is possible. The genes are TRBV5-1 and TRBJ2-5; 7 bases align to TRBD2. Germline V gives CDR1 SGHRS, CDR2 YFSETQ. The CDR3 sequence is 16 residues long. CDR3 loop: CASSLGSSGAQETQNF. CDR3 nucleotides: TGCGCCAGCAGCTTGGGTTCTAGCGGAGCTCAAGAGACCCAGAACTTC. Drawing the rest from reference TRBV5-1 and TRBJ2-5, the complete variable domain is KAGVTQTPRYLIKTRGQQVTLSCSPISGHRSVSWYQQTPGQGLQFLFEYFSETQRNKGNFPGRFSGRQFSNSRSEMNVSTLELGDSALYLCASSLGSSGAQETQNFGPGTRLLVL.

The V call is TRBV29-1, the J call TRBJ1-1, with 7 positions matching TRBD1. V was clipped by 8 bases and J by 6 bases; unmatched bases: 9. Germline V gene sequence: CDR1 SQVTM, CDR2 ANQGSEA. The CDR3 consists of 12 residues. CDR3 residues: CSLAQGDAEAFF. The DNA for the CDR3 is TGCAGCCTTGCCCAGGGGGACGCTGAAGCTTTCTTT.

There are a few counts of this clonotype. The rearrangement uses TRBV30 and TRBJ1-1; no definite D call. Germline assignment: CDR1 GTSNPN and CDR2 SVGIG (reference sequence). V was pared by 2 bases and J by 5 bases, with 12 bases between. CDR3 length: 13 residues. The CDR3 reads CAWSFFEETEAFF. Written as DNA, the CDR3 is TGTGCCTGGAGTTTCTTCGAGGAGACTGAAGCTTTCTTT. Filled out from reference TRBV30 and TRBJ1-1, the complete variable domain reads SQTIHQWPATLVQPVGSPLSLECTVEGTSNPNLYWYRQAAGRGLQLLFYSVGIGQISSEVPQNLSASRPQDRQFILSSKKLLLSDSGFYLCAWSFFEETEAFFGQGTRLTVV.

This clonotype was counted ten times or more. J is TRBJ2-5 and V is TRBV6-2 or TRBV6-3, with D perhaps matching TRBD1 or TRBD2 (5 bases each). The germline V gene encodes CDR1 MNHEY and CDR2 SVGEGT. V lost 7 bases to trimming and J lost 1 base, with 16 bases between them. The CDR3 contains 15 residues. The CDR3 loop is CASTQARGGQETQYF. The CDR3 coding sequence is TGTGCCAGCACCCAAGCACGGGGCGGCCAAGAGACCCAGTACTTC.

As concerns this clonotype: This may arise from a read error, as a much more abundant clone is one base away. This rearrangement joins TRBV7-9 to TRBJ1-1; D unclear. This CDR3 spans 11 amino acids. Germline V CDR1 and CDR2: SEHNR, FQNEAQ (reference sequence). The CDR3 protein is CAGSPNTEAFF. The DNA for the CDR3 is TGTGCCGGCAGCCCGAACACTGAAGCTTTCTTT. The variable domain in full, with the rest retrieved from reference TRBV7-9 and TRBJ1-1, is DTGVSQNPRHKITKRGQNVTFRCDPISEHNRLYWYRQTLGQGPEFLTYFQNEAQLEKSRLLSDRFSAERPKGSFSTLEIQRTEQGDSAMYLCAGSPNTEAFFGQGTRLTVV.

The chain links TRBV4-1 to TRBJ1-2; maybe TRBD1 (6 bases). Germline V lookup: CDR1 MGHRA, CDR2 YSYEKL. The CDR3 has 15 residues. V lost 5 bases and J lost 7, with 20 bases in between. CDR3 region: CASSFAGQGNGGYTF. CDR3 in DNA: TGCGCCAGCAGCTTCGCGGGCCAGGGGAACGGTGGCTACACCTTC.

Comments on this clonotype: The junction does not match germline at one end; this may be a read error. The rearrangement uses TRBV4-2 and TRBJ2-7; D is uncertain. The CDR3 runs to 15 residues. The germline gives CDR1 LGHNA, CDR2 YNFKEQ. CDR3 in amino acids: CTSSQDRLVSTEQYF. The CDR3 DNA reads TGTACCAGCAGCCAAGATAGGCTGGTAAGTACCGAGCAGTACTTC.

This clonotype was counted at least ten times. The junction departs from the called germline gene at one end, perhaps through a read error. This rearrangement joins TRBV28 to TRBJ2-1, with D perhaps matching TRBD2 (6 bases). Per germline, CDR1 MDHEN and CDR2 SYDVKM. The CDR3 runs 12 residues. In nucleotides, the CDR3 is TGTGCCAGCAGTTTACCGTCGGGGGTCCCCATCTTC. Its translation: CASSLPSGVPIF.